The 16 T cell receptor beta chains below all came from one sample that was sequenced in a study of regulatory T cells in long-lasting Graves disease. Noted time point: newly diagnosed GD, antithyroid drugs for less than 3 months. TCR sequences were obtained from RNA taken from PBMCs. To make TCR beta libraries, researchers used iRepertoire HTBI primers and Arm-PCR of CDR3 regions. Using its own MiXCR run on the multiplex PCR reads, TCRdb lists one record per CDR3 protein. The data contain about 440,000 distinct CDR3 sequences, about 16% of them singletons. Separately, the same data were catalogued under a study of T cells in Graves' hyperthyroidism and ophthalmopathy.

Material: peripheral blood mononuclear cells (PBMCs), obtained at new diagnosis, from a patient treated with antithyroid drugs. The source of these receptors is a woman in her thirties with Graves disease.

The V call is TRBV5-8, the J call TRBJ2-3; D gene ambiguous. Germline assignment: CDR1 SGHTS and CDR2 YDEGEE. Between the trimmed V and J ends, which lost 6 bases and 2 bases, there was a span of 19 bases. CDR3 length: 16 residues. CDR3 region: CASTLRSRPNTDTQYF. The CDR3 DNA reads as TGTGCCAGCACCCTGAGGAGTAGACCAAACACAGATACGCAGTATTTT.

This clonotype showed up many times. The chain is built from TRBV12-3 or TRBV12-4 and TRBJ1-2; D ambiguous. Trimming shortened V by 3 bases and J by 4 bases, and 15 bases separated the two germline ends. The CDR3 consists of 15 residues. This CDR3 reads CASSFGEVTRYGYTF. The CDR3 DNA is TGTGCCAGCAGTTTTGGAGAAGTAACCCGCTATGGCTACACCTTC.

This clonotype occurred many times. The chain carries TRBV12-3 or TRBV12-4 and TRBJ2-2, with TRBD1 identical over 7 bases. The CDR3 runs to 18 residues. The trim removed 6 bases at V and 4 bases at J, leaving 17 bases unmatched. The CDR3 DNA is TGTGCCAGCAGAGTACTTCGGGACAGCGGCGCAGCCACCGGGGAGCTGTTTTTT. Translating gives CASRVLRDSGAATGELFF.

In its sample, this clonotype was seen many times. The V call is TRBV2, the J call TRBJ2-7; D call uncertain. CDR1 is SNHLY, CDR2 FYNNEI, per germline. Trimming pared 0 bases from V and 3 bases from J, leaving 6 bases between. The CDR3 runs 13 residues. The CDR3 DNA reads TGTGCCAGCAGTGAAGCGCAAGTCTACGAGCAGTACTTC. Amino acid sequence: CASSEAQVYEQYF.

This clonotype was seen repeatedly, ten times or more. The J gene is TRBJ2-7, the V gene TRBV7-2, with a weak D call TRBD2 (6 bases). V shed 6 bases and J shed 9 bases, with 21 bases lying between them. The CDR3 extends over 14 amino acids. Germline-derived CDR1 and CDR2 are SGHTA and FQGNSA. CDR3 DNA sequence: TGTGCCAGCAGTACCCCCTCCGGGACTCCGAGGCAGTACTTC. Translated, it gives CASSTPSGTPRQYF.

There are many counts of this clonotype. The J gene is TRBJ1-1, the V gene TRBV6-5; tentatively, D is TRBD1 (5 bases). The CDR3 consists of 19 residues. Trimming left V 0 bases short and J 4 bases short, with 24 bases between. Germline loops: CDR1 MNHEY, CDR2 SVGAGI. The CDR3 sequence: CASSYSPVGVGALGTEAFF. The CDR3 region has the DNA TGTGCCAGCAGTTACTCTCCCGTTGGGGTTGGGGCCCTGGGCACTGAAGCTTTCTTT.

This clonotype appeared a few times. A read error may explain this, as a much larger clone is one base away. CDR3 amino acids: CASSLVETEAFF. The CDR3 DNA sequence: TGTGCCAGCAGCTTAGTGGAGACTGAAGCTTTCTTT. This chain links TRBV5-4 with TRBJ1-1; the D is unclear. V was cut by 2 bases and J by 5 bases, with 7 bases left in between. The CDR3 totals 12 residues. Germline V gene sequence: CDR1 SGHNT, CDR2 YYREEE (reference sequence).

The V and J genes are TRBV5-6 and TRBJ1-1; no firm D call. The CDR3 sequence is 14 residues long. V was trimmed by 1 base and J by 4 bases, leaving 11 bases between them. Germline V gene lookup returns CDR1 SGHDT and CDR2 YYEEEE. Here the CDR3 DNA reads TGTGCCAGCAGCTTGTGGCAGGACCCCACTGAAGCTTTCTTT. It encodes CASSLWQDPTEAFF. Full variable domain (missing parts from reference TRBV5-6 and TRBJ1-1): DAGVTQSPTHLIKTRGQQVTLRCSPKSGHDTVSWYQQALGQGPQFIFQYYEEEERQRGNFPDRFSGHQFPNYSSELNVNALLLGDSALYLCASSLWQDPTEAFFGQGTRLTVV.

The V call is TRBV13, the J call TRBJ1-4; D remains unclear. The germline V gene encodes CDR1 PRHDT and CDR2 FYEKMQ (reference sequence). With 5 bases removed from V and 8 bases from J, the gap between germline ends came to 15 bases. The length of the CDR3 is 14 residues. DNA for the CDR3: TGTGCCAGCAGCCTCGGGCAGGTGGGAGAAAAACTGTTTTTT. This sequence encodes CASSLGQVGEKLFF.

This clonotype has ten or more counts. The V and J genes are TRBV30 and TRBJ1-2, with unresolved D. Per the germline V gene, CDR1 is GTSNPN and CDR2 is SVGIG (reference sequence). Trimming left V 1 base short and J 7 bases short, with 7 bases between. CDR3 length: 11 residues. CDR3 region: CAWSEGGGYTF. The DNA for the CDR3 is TGTGCCTGGAGTGAAGGAGGTGGCTACACCTTC.

In this sample, this clonotype turned up many times. This rearrangement joins TRBV18 to TRBJ1-4; D is undetermined. This CDR3 has 13 residues. Germline V gene sequence: CDR1 KGHSH, CDR2 LQKENI. Trimming pared 1 base from V and 6 bases from J, leaving 6 bases between. For the CDR3, the DNA is TGTGCCAGCTCACCACAGGGAGATGAAAAACTGTTTTTT. Residues: CASSPQGDEKLFF.

This clonotype was recorded many times. The rearrangement uses TRBV27 and TRBJ2-3; 9 bases fit TRBD2. Trimming at V came to 2 bases and at J to 2 bases, leaving 2 bases not matched to a gene. CDR3 length: 15 residues. Germline CDR1 is MNHEY and CDR2 is SMNVEV (reference sequence). The CDR3 region has the DNA TGTGCCAGCAGTTTACTAGCGGGAACCACAGATACGCAGTATTTT. Amino acids: CASSLLAGTTDTQYF.

This clonotype was recorded a few times. A much bigger clone sits one base away, suggesting this may be a read error. The chain has TRBV6-2 or TRBV6-3 and TRBJ1-1, with 8 nucleotides matching TRBD1. CDR1 is MNHEY and CDR2 is SVGEGT in the germline V gene. The CDR3 loop spans 15 amino acids. CDR3 loop: CASSYTDRGNTEALF. CDR3 nucleotide sequence: TGTGCCAGCAGTTACACCGACAGGGGTAACACTGAAGCTCTCTTT.

This clonotype was detected ten times or more. The V gene is TRBV28, the J gene TRBJ2-7, with 8 bases identical to TRBD2. The length of the CDR3 is 15 residues. V was pared by 6 bases and J by 2 bases, with 9 bases of the junction left unmatched. CDR1 MDHEN and CDR2 SYDVKM come from the germline V gene. The CDR3 region is CASSPPGLAAYEQYF. In nucleotides, the CDR3 is TGTGCCAGCAGCCCCCCCGGACTAGCAGCCTACGAGCAGTACTTC.

This clonotype came up many times. V is TRBV29-1 and J is TRBJ1-2; no clear D. Germline assignment: CDR1 SQVTM and CDR2 ANQGSEA. The V end was cut by 3 bases, the J end by 8 bases, with 7 bases between. This CDR3 is built from 10 residues. In nucleotides, the CDR3 is TGCAGCGTTGAGGAGGGCGGCTACACCTTC. The encoded protein is CSVEEGGYTF.

This clonotype was counted a few times. The chain employs TRBV4-1 and TRBJ2-1; TRBD2 agrees at 8 bases. CDR1 and CDR2 from the germline V gene are MGHRA and YSYEKL. The CDR3 loop spans 15 amino acids. Trimming at V came to 1 base and at J to 8 bases, leaving 7 bases not matched to a gene. Written as DNA, the CDR3 is TGCGCCAGCAGCCAAGCCTCGGGGGGGTGGGATGAGCAGTTCTTC. Protein: CASSQASGGWDEQFF.